This T cell receptor (beta chain) appears in the sequencing data of a study of T cells in Graves' hyperthyroidism and ophthalmopathy. Study results and limitations: Using 13 V-J features, a model discriminated ophthalmopathy from stable hyperthyroidism. Most expanded thyroid clonotypes above 0.001 recurred in blood.

Trimming removed 3 bases from V and 7 bases from J; junction bases left unmatched: 8. The CDR3 extends over 15 amino acids. Germline assignment: CDR1 SNHLY and CDR2 FYNNEI. Authors of the study amplified TCR beta CDR3 regions from RNA transcripts. HTBI primers were the set used in a first-round RT-PCR of the TCR CDR3. MiXCR, applied by TCRdb to the multiplex PCR reads, yields one record per CDR3 protein. The sample has roughly 750,000 distinct CDR3 sequences, about 16% seen once; the top ten hold about 8.4%. Of note for this clonotype: Its cognate antigen is unknown.

Diagnostic assessment was based on clinical symptoms, serum thyroxine and TRAb, thyroid ultrasound and orbital computed tomography. The chain recombines TRBV2 with TRBJ2-2, with 7 bases fitting TRBD1. This sequence was found in a man between 18 and 29 years old with Graves' hyperthyroidism. The sequenced sample consisted of blood. CDR3 sequence (DNA): TGTGCCAGCAGTGACCTCGAGGGGGCGGGCGGGGAGCTGTTTTTT. It yields the protein CASSDLEGAGGELFF.